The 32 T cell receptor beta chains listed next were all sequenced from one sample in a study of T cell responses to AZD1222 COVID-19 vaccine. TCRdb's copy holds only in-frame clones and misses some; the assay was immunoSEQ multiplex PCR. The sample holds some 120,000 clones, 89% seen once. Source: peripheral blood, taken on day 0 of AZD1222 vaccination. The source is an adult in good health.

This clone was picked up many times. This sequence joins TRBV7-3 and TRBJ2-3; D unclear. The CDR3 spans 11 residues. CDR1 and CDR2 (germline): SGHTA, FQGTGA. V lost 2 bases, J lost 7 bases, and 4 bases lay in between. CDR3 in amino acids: CASSLSHTQYF. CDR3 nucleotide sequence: TGTGCCAGCAGCTTATCTCATACGCAGTATTTT.

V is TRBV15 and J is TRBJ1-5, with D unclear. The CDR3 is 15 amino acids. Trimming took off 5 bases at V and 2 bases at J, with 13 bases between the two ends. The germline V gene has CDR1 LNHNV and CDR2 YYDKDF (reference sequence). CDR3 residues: CATSPGLSGNQPQHF. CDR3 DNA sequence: TGTGCCACCAGCCCCGGTTTATCTGGCAATCAGCCCCAGCATTTT.

CDR3 nucleotides: TGTGCCAGCAGTTTTCTCGGGCGAAATGAAAAACTGTTTTTT. This gives the protein CASSFLGRNEKLFF. V and J are TRBV28 and TRBJ1-4, with D unresolved. The CDR3 spans 14 residues. From germline, CDR1 is MDHEN and CDR2 SYDVKM. V shed 3 bases and J shed 5 bases, with 10 bases lying between them. Complete variable domain (other parts from reference TRBV28 and TRBJ1-4): DVKVTQSSRYLVKRTGEKVFLECVQDMDHENMFWYRQDPGLGLRLIYFSYDVKMKEKGDIPEGYSVSREKKERFSLILESASTNQTSMYLCASSFLGRNEKLFFGSGTQLSVL.

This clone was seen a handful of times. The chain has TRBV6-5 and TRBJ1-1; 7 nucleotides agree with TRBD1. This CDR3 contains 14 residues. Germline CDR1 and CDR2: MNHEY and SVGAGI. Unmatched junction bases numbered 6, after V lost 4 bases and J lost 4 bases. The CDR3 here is CASSFDRAGTEAFF. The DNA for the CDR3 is TGTGCCAGCAGTTTTGACAGGGCGGGCACTGAAGCTTTCTTT.

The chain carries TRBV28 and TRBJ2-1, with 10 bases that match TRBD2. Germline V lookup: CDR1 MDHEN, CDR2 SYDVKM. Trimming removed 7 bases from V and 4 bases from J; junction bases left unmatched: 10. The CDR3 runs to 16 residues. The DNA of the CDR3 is TGTGCCAGCACTCTCACACTAGCGGGAAATTACAATGAGCAGTTCTTC. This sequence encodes CASTLTLAGNYNEQFF.

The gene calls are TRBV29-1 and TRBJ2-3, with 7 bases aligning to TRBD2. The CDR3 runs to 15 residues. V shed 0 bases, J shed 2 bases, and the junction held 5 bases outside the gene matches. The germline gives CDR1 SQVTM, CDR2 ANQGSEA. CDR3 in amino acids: CSVEDRLAITDTQYF. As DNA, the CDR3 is TGCAGCGTTGAAGATAGACTAGCCATCACAGATACGCAGTATTTT.

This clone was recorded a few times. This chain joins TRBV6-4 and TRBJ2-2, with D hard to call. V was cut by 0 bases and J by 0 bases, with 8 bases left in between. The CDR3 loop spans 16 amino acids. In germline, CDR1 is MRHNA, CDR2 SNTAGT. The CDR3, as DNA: TGTGCCAGCAGTGACTCGGTCTCAGCGAACACCGGGGAGCTGTTTTTT. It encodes CASSDSVSANTGELFF.

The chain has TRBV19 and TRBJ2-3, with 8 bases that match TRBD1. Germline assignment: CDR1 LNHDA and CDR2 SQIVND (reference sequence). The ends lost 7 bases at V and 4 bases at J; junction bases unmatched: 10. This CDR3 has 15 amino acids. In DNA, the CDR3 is TGTGCCAGTACTGGCGAGAACAGGGGGTCAGATACGCAGTATTTT. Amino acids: CASTGENRGSDTQYF.

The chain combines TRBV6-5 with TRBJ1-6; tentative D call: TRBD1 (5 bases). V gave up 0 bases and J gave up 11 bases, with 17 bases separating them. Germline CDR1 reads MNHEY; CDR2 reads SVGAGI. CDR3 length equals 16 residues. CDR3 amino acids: CASSYSSGYAGAPLHF. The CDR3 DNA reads TGTGCCAGCAGTTACTCTTCGGGGTACGCGGGGGCACCCCTCCACTTT.

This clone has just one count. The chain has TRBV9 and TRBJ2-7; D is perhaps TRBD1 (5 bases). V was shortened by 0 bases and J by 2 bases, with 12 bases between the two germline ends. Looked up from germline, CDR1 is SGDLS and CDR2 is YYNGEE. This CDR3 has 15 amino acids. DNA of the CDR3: TGTGCCAGCAGCGTAGCATCAGGGATAGCCTACGAGCAGTACTTC. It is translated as CASSVASGIAYEQYF.

The CDR3 spells CASSQGTDGPNQPQHF. CDR3 nucleotides: TGCGCCAGCAGCCAAGGGACCGACGGCCCCAATCAGCCCCAGCATTTT. The chain uses TRBV4-1 and TRBJ1-5; D remains ambiguous. This CDR3 is 16 amino acids long. V lost 1 base and J 3 bases, leaving 13 bases between the germline ends. Germline CDR1 MGHRA, CDR2 YSYEKL.

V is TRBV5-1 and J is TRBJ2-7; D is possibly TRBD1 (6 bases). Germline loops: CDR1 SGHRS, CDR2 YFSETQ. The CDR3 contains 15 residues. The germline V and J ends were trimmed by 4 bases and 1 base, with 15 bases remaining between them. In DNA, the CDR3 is TGCGCCAGCAGCCCACGGACAGACCCTTCCTACGAGCAGTACTTC. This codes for CASSPRTDPSYEQYF.

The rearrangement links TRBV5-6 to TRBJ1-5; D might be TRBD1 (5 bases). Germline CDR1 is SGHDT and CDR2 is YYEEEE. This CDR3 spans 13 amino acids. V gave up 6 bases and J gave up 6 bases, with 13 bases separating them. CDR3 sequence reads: CASTKSGTQPQHF. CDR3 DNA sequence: TGTGCCAGCACCAAGTCGGGGACTCAGCCCCAGCATTTT.

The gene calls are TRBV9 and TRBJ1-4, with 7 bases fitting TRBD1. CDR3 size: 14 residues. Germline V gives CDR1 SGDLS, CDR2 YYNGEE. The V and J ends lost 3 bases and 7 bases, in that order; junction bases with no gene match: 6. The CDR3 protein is CASSETGRGEKLFF. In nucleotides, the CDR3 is TGTGCCAGCAGCGAGACAGGGCGAGGTGAAAAACTGTTTTTT.

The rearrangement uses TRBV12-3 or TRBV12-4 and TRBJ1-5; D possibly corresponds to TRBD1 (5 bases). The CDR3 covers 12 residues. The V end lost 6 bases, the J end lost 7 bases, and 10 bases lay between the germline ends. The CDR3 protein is CASRGGEQPQHF. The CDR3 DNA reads TGTGCCAGCAGGGGGGGGGAGCAGCCCCAGCATTTT.

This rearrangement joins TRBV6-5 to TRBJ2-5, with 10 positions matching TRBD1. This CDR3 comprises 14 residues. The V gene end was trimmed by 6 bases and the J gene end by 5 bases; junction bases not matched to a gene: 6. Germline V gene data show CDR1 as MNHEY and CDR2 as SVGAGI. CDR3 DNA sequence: TGTGCCAGCAGCCGGGACAGGGGAATGGAGACCCAGTACTTC. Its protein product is CASSRDRGMETQYF.

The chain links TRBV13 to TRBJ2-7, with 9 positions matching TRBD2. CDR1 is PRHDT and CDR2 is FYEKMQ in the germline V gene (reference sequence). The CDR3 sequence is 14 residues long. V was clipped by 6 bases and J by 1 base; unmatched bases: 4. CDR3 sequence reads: CASRLAGTSYEQYF. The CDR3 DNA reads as TGTGCCAGCAGGCTAGCGGGAACTTCCTACGAGCAGTACTTC.

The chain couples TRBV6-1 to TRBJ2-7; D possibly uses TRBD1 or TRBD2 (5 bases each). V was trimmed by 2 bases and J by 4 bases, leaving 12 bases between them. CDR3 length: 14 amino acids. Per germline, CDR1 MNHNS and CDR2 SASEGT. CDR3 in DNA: TGTGCCAGCAGTGAATTTGGGGGTGGGTACGAGCAGTACTTC. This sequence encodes CASSEFGGGYEQYF.

The CDR3 DNA is TGCGCCAGCAGCTTGGGTCTAGGTGGATACGAGCAGTACTTC. Translating gives CASSLGLGGYEQYF. This chain links TRBV5-1 with TRBJ2-7; D is undetermined. This CDR3 is 14 amino acids long. Trimming pared 0 bases from V and 4 bases from J, leaving 11 bases between. Looked up from germline, CDR1 is SGHRS and CDR2 is YFSETQ.

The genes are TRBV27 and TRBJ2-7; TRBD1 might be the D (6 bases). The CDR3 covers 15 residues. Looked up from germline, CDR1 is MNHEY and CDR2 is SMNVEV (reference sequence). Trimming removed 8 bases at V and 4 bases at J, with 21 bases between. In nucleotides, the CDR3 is TGTGCCAGCCGGATCCGGGACATTGGAGAGTACGAGCAGTACTTC. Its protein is CASRIRDIGEYEQYF.

In DNA, the CDR3 is TGTGCCAGCAGCTTTTCCGCGACAGGGACCTACGAGCAGTACTTC. This encodes CASSFSATGTYEQYF. The gene calls are TRBV7-9 and TRBJ2-7, with 7 bases that match TRBD1. The germline V gene encodes CDR1 SEHNR and CDR2 FQNEAQ (reference sequence). This CDR3 contains 15 residues. V lost 3 bases to trimming and J lost 2 bases; unmatched junction nucleotides: 7.

DNA of the CDR3: TGTGCCAGCAGTGAACAGGGTTATTCTTTTGGAAACACCATATATTTT. This sequence encodes CASSEQGYSFGNTIYF. This sequence joins TRBV6-1 and TRBJ1-3; D may be TRBD1 (5 bases). Germline V CDR1 and CDR2: MNHNS, SASEGT. This CDR3 contains 16 residues. Trimming pared 2 bases from V and 3 bases from J, leaving 14 bases between.

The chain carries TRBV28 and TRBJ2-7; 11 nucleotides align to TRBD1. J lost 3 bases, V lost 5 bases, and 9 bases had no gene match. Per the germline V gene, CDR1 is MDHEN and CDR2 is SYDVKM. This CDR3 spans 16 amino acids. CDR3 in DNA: TGTGCCAGCAGTCCCGGGACAGGGGGTTCTTACTACGAGCAGTACTTC. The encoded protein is CASSPGTGGSYYEQYF.

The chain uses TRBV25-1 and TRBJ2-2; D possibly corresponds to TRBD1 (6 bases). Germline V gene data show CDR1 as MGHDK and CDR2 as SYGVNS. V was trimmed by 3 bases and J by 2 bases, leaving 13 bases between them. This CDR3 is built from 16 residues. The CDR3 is CASSDPGTKNTGELFF. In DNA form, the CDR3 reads TGTGCCAGCAGTGACCCCGGGACAAAAAACACCGGGGAGCTGTTTTTT.

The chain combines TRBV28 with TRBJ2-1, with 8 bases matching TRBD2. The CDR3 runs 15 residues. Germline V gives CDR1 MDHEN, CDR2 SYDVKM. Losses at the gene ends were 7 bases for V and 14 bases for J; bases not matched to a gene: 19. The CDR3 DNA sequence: TGTGCCAGCAATAGGGCGGGACTAGAAAACAAGTTGGAGTTCTTC. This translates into CASNRAGLENKLEFF.

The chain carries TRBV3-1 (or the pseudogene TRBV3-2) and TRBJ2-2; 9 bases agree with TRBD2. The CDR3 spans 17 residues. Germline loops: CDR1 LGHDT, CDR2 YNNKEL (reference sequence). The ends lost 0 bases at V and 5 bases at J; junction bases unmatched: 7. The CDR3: CASSQDGIAGDTGELFF. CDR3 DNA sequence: TGTGCCAGCAGCCAAGATGGAATAGCGGGAGATACCGGGGAGCTGTTTTTT.

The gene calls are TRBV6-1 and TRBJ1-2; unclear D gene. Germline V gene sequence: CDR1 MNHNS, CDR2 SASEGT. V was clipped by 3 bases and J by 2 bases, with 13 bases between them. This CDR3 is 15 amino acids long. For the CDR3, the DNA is TGTGCCAGCAGTGATAGGCGGGAATGGAACTATGGCTACACCTTC. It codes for CASSDRREWNYGYTF.

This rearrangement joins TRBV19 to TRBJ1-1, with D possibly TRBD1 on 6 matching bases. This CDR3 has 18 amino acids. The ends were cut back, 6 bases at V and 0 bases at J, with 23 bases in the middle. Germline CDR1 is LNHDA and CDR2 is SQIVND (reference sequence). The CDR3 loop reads CASRHLWGPPGVNTEAFF. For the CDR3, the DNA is TGTGCCAGTAGACACCTCTGGGGGCCACCTGGGGTGAACACTGAAGCTTTCTTT.

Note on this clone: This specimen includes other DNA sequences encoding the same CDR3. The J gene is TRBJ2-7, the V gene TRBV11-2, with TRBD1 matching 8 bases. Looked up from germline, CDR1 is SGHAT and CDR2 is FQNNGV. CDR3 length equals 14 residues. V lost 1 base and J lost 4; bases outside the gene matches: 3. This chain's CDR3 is CASSLGQGAYEQYF. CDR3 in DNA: TGTGCCAGCAGCTTAGGGCAGGGGGCTTACGAGCAGTACTTC.

CDR3 in DNA: TGTGCCAGCAGCTTAATATACCGGGCCAACTCCTACGAGCAGTACTTC. It encodes CASSLIYRANSYEQYF. The chain couples TRBV7-2 to TRBJ2-7; D is undetermined. CDR1 is SGHTA, CDR2 FQGNSA, per germline. Trimming pared 2 bases from V and 0 bases from J, leaving 14 bases between. The CDR3 has 16 residues.

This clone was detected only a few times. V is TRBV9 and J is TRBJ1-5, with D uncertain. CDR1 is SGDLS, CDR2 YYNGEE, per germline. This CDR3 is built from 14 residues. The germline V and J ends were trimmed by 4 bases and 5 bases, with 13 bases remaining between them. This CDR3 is CASSFTPSDQPQHF. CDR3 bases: TGTGCCAGCAGCTTCACCCCATCAGATCAGCCCCAGCATTTT.

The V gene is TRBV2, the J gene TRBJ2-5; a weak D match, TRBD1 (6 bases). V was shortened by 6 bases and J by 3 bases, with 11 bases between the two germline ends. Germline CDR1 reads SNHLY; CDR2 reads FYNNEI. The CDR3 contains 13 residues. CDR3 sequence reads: CASRGNREETQYF. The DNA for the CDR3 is TGTGCCAGCAGAGGGAACAGGGAAGAGACCCAGTACTTC.